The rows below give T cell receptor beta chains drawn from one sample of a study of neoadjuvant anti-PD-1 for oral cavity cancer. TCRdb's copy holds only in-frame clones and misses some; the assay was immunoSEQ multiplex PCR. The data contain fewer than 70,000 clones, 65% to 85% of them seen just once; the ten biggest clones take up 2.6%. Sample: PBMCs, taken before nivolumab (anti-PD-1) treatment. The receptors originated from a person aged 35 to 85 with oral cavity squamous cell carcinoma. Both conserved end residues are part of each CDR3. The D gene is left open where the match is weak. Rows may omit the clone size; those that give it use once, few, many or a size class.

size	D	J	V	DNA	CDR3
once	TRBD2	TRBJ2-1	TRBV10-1	TGCGCCAGCAGTGTGGGGACTAGCGGGAACAATGAGCAGTTCTTC	CASSVGTSGNNEQFF
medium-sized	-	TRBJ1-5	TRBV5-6	TGTGCCAGCAGCCTATATACGGGGAGAGGAGGCAATCAGCCCCAGCATTTT	CASSLYTGRGGNQPQHF
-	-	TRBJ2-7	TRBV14	TGTGCCAGCAGTGTCCAGGGGATGGACGAGCAGTACTTC	CASSVQGMDEQYF
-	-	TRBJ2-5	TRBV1	TGCACCAGCAGCCAAGGCATAGCGGGGGGGCCTGGGACCCAGTACTTC	CTSSQGIAGGPGTQYF
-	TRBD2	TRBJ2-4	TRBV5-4	TGTGCCAGCAGCACGGGCTTCGCGGGGGACTCTTCCTATCAGTACTTC	CASSTGFAGDSSYQYF
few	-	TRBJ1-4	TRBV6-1	TGTGCCAGCAGCGAAGGACGGTGGACGAGTGCTAATGAAAAACTGTTTTTT	CASSEGRWTSANEKLFF
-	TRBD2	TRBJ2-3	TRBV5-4	TGTGCCAGCAGCCCTAGACTAGCGGGGACCACAGATACGCAGTATTTT	CASSPRLAGTTDTQYF
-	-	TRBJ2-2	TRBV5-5	TGTGCCAGCAGCCAGACGGGACGGTTGAACACCGGGGAGCTGTTTTTT	CASSQTGRLNTGELFF
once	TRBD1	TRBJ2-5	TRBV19	TGTGCCAGTAGTGACCGACAGGGGGCGCGAGAGACCCAGTACTTC	CASSDRQGARETQYF
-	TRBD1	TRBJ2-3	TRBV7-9	TGTGCCAGCAGCCCCGGGACAGCGAATACGCAGTATTTT	CASSPGTANTQYF
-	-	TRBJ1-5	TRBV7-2	TGTGCCAGCAGCTTAGCAGGGGGGCCCCAGCATTTT	CASSLAGGPQHF
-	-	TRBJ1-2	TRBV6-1	TGTGCCAGCAGTGAAAACACCTATGGCTACACCTTC	CASSENTYGYTF
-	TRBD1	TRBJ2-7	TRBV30	TGTGCCTGGAGTAACAGGGGGGACGAGCAGTACTTC	CAWSNRGDEQYF